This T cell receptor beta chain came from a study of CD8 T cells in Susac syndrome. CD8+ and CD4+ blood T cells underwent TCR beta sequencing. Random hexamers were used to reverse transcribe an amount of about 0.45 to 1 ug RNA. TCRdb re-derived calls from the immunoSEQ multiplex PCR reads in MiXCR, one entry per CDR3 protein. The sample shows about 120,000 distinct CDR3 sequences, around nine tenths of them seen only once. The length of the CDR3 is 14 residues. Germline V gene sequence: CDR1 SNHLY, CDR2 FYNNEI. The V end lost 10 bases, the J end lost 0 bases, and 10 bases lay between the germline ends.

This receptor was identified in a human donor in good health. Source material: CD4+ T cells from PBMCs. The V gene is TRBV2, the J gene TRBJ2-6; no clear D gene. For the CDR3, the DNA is TGTGCCACTGAAGGTAGCTCTGGGGCCAACGTCCTGACTTTC. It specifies CATEGSSGANVLTF. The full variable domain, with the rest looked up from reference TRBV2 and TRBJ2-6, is EPEVTQTPSHQVTQMGQEVILRCVPISNHLYFYWYRQILGQKVEFLVSFYNNEISEKSEIFDDQFSVERPDGSNFTLKIRSTKLEDSAMYFCATEGSSGANVLTFGAGSRLTVL.